A selection of T cell receptor beta chains follows, all from one sample in a study of blood T cell repertoires in COVID-19. Clones were read by immunoSEQ multiplex PCR, and TCRdb kept only the in-frame ones, dropping some. Of roughly 290,000 clones listed, 90% are singletons. The sample comprised PBMCs or T cells enriched from blood (not recorded which). The receptor source for this set is a woman younger than 30 with acute COVID-19. Each CDR3 is given with its conserved first and last residue. The order of the fields is J gene, D gene, V gene, clone size, CDR3 DNA, CDR3 protein. A D gene is named only where the DNA matches it firmly. Clone size is not always given. Where it is, it says once, few, many or a class for expanded clones.

TRBJ2-2 TRBD2 TRBV7-9 - TGTGCCAGCAAAGCGGGAGAGGCCGGGGAGCTGTTTTTT CASKAGEAGELFF
TRBJ2-7 TRBD1 TRBV28 - TGTGCCAGCAGTTTATCTGTCGAGGGGACAGGGGGCGACGAGCAGTACTTC CASSLSVEGTGGDEQYF
TRBJ1-1 TRBD1 TRBV7-9 - TGTGCCAGCACCTTGGACAGGGGTGACACTGAAGCTTTCTTT CASTLDRGDTEAFF
TRBJ1-2 - TRBV7-9 - TGTGCCAGCAGCTTACCCGACAGAAATTATGGCTACACCTTC CASSLPDRNYGYTF
TRBJ2-7 TRBD2 TRBV6-2/TRBV6-3 - TGTGCCAGCAGTTACTCAGGGACTAGCGGGACCGAGCAGTACTTC CASSYSGTSGTEQYF
TRBJ2-2 - TRBV3-1/TRBV3-2 - TGTGCCAGCAGCCCCACGGCGGGTTTGGACACCGGGGAGCTGTTTTTT CASSPTAGLDTGELFF
TRBJ2-3 - TRBV29-1 once TGCAGCGTTGTCTGGCTTCAAACGCAGTATTTT CSVVWLQTQYF
TRBJ2-1 TRBD2 TRBV5-6 - TGTGCCAGCAGCTTGGTCGGGACTAGCTCCGGGAATGAGCAGTTCTTC CASSLVGTSSGNEQFF
TRBJ2-2 - TRBV4-3 - TGCGCCAGCAGGGGGGGAGCTGGCACCGGGGAGCTGTTTTTT CASRGGAGTGELFF
TRBJ1-4 - TRBV27 - TGTGCCAGCAGCTACAATGAAAAACTGTTTTTT CASSYNEKLFF
TRBJ1-1 TRBD1 TRBV10-1 - TGCGCCAGCAGTTCCGGGACAGGGGCGAACACTGAAGCTTTCTTT CASSSGTGANTEAFF
TRBJ1-5 - TRBV27 - TGTGCCAGCAGCGAGGCTAGCAATCAGCCCCAGCATTTT CASSEASNQPQHF
TRBJ2-5 - TRBV21-1 - TGTGCCAGCAGCTCTCCGGGACTAGCGGCAGAGACCCAGTACTTC CASSSPGLAAETQYF
TRBJ1-2 TRBD1 TRBV6-2/TRBV6-3 once TGTGCCAGCAGTTACTCGAGCGGGCAGGGGGCGACTAACTATGGCTACACCTTC CASSYSSGQGATNYGYTF
TRBJ2-1 - TRBV7-9 - TGTGCCAGCAGCATTTGGCATCCACAGGAGTTCTTC CASSIWHPQEFF
TRBJ2-7 - TRBV29-1 - TGCAGCGTTGCGGGCGGGGGCACCTACGAGCAGTACTTC CSVAGGGTYEQYF
TRBJ2-7 - TRBV7-8 - TGTGCCAGCAGCTTAGGGCAAACGGGTCGCGAGCAGTACTTC CASSLGQTGREQYF
TRBJ2-2 TRBD1 TRBV5-6 - TGTGCCAGCAGCTTGACCGGACAGGCAGGAACCGGGGAGCTGTTTTTT CASSLTGQAGTGELFF
TRBJ2-7 - TRBV28 - TGTGCCAGCAGTTTATCGTCCGGGTCCTACGAGCAGTACTTC CASSLSSGSYEQYF
TRBJ2-1 TRBD2 TRBV19 - TGTGCCAGTAGTAGCCGGGGGGATGAGCAGTTCTTC CASSSRGDEQFF
TRBJ1-4 TRBD1 TRBV7-9 - TGTGCCAGCAGCCACCGGGACAGGGGGCGCGAAAAACTGTTTTTT CASSHRDRGREKLFF
TRBJ2-1 TRBD2 TRBV6-1 - TGTGCCAGCAGTGATGACCTAGCGGGAGAACTTGAGCAGTTCTTC CASSDDLAGELEQFF
TRBJ2-6 - TRBV7-9 - TGTGCCAGCAGCGGCTCCGGGAACAGGGCTACCTCTGGGGCCAACGTCCTGACTTTC CASSGSGNRATSGANVLTF
TRBJ2-1 TRBD2 TRBV5-8 - TGTGCCAGCAGCGTCACTAGCGGGAGGCCCCACCTGCAGTTCTTC CASSVTSGRPHLQFF